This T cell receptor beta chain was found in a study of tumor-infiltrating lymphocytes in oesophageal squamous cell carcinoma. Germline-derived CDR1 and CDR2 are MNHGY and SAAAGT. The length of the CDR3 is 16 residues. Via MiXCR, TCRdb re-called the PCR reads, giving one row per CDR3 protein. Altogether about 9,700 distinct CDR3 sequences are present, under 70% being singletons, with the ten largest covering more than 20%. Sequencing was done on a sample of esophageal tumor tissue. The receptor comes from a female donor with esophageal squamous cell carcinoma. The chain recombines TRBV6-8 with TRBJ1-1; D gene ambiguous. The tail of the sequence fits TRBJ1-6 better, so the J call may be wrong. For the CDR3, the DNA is TGTGCCAGCAGTTACTCTTGGGGTGCTTGGGATTCACCCCTCCACTTT. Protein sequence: CASSYSWGAWDSPLHF.